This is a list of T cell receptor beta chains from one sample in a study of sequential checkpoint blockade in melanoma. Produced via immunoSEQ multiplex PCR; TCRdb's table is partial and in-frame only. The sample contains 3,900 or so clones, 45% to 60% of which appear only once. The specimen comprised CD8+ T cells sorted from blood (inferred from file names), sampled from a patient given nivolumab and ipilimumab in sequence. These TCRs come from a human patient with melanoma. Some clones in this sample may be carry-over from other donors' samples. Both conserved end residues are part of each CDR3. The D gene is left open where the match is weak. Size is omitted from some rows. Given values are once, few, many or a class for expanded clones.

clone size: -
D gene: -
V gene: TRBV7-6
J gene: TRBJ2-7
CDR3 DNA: TGTGCCAGCAGCTTCGGAGAGTACTCCTACGAGCAGTACTTC
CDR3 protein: CASSFGEYSYEQYF

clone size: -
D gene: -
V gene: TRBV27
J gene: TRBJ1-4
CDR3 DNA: TGTGCCAGCGGGGGGACAACTAATGAAAAACTGTTTTTT
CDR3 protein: CASGGTTNEKLFF

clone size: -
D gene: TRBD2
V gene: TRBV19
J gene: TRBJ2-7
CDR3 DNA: TGTGCCAGTACCCCTTCGGCGGGGGGCTCCTACGAGCAGTACTTC
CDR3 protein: CASTPSAGGSYEQYF

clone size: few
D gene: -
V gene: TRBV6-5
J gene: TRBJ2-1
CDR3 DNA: TGTGCCAGCACCACGGGGTACAATGAGCAGTTCTTC
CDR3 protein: CASTTGYNEQFF

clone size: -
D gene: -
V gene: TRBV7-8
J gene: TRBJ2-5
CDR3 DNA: TGTGCCAGCAGCTTCCGGGGACAAGAGACCCAGTACTTC
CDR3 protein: CASSFRGQETQYF

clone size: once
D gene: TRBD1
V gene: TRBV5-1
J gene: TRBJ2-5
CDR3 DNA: TGCGCCAGCAGCTCACAGGGGGAGACCCAGTACTTC
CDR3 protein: CASSSQGETQYF

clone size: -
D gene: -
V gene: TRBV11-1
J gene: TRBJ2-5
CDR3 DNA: TGTGCCAGCAGCAGAATGGACAACCAAGAGACCCAGTACTTC
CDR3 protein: CASSRMDNQETQYF

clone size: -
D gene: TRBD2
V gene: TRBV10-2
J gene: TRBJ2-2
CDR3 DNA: TGCGCCAGCAGTGGGGACTATCCCACCGGGGAGCTGTTTTTT
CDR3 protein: CASSGDYPTGELFF

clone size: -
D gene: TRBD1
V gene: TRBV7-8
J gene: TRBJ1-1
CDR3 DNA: TGTGCCAGCAGCTTACGGGGCAGGGGGCTCACTGAAGCTTTCTTT
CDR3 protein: CASSLRGRGLTEAFF

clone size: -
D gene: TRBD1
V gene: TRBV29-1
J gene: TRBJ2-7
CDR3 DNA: TGCAGCGTTGACAGGGGGCTAGGCGAGCAGTACTTC
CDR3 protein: CSVDRGLGEQYF

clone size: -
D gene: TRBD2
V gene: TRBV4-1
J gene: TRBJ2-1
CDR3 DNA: TGCGCCAGCAGCCAAGTGGCGGGGGGTGCCTACAATGAGCAGTTCTTC
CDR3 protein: CASSQVAGGAYNEQFF

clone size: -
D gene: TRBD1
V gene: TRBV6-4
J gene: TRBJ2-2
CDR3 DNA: TGTGCCAGCAGTCCCGGGACAGCTCTAATCACCGGGGAGCTGTTTTTT
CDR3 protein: CASSPGTALITGELFF

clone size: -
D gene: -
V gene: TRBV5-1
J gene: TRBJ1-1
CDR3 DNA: TGCGCCAGCAGCTGGAGCCTGGGACAGAACACTGAAGCTTTCTTT
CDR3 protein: CASSWSLGQNTEAFF

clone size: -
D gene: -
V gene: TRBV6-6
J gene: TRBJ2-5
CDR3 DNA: TGTGCCAGCAGTTACTCCCACAGTCCTCCCCAAGAGACCCAGTACTTC
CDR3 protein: CASSYSHSPPQETQYF

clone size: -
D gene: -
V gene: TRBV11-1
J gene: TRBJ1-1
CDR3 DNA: TGTGCCAGCAGCCGCCCTACGCAGGGTGAAGCTTTCTTT
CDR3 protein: CASSRPTQGEAFF

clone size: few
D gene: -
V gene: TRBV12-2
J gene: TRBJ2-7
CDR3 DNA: TGTGCAAGTCGCTCCCCACGACAGGACTCCTACGAGCAGTACTTC
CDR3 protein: CASRSPRQDSYEQYF

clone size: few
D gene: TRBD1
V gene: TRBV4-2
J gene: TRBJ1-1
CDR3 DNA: TGTGCCAGCAGTACAGGGGGCTACACTGAAGCTTTCTTT
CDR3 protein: CASSTGGYTEAFF

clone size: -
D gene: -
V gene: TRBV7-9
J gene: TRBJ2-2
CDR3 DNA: TGTGCCAGCAGCTTTGTACAGGGCAACACCGGGGAGCTGTTTTTT
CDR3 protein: CASSFVQGNTGELFF

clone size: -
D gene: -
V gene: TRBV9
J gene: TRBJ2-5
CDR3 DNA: TGTGCCAGCAGCGCTACAGGGTACGAGACCCAGTACTTC
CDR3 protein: CASSATGYETQYF

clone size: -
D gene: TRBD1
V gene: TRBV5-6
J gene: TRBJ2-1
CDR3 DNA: TGTGCCAGCAGCGGTAACAGGGGCCCCTACAATGAGCAGTTCTTC
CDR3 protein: CASSGNRGPYNEQFF

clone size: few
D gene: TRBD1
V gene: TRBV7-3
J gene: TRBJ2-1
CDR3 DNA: TGTGCCAGCAGCTTAAAGGGGCAGGGGGAAAATGAGCAGTTCTTC
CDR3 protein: CASSLKGQGENEQFF

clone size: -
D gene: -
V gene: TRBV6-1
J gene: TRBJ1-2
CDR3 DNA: TGTGCCAGCAGTGACAGACTCCAGTCAAAGAGAGATGGCTACACCTTC
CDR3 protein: CASSDRLQSKRDGYTF

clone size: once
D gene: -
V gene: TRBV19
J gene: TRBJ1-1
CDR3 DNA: TGTGCCAGTACTAAACTTTACCGGGACAAAGAGTGGGGCACTGAAGCTTTCTTT
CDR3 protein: CASTKLYRDKEWGTEAFF

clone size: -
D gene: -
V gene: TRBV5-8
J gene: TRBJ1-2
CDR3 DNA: TGTGCCAGCACCTTGGGGCTTAATGGCTACACCTTC
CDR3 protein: CASTLGLNGYTF

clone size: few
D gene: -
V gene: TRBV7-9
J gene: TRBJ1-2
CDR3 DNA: TGTGCCAGCAGCAAAGAGACAGGTGGTTATCGAGGCTACACCTTC
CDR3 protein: CASSKETGGYRGYTF

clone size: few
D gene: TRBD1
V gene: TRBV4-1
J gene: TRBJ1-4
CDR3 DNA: TGCGCCAGCAGCCCGACGACAGGGCTCCAACGTGAAAAACTGTTTTTT
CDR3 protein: CASSPTTGLQREKLFF

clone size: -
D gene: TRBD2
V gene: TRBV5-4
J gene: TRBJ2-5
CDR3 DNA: TGTGCCAGCAGCCCTAGCGGGGGGACCGCCTGGGTGGGCCAGTACTTC
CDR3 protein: CASSPSGGTAWVGQYF

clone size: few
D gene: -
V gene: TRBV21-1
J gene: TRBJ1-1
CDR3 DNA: TGTGCCAGCAGCAAAGAACGTTGGCAGAAGAACACTGAAGCTTTCTTT
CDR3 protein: CASSKERWQKNTEAFF